This T cell receptor beta chain was profiled in a study of cytomegalovirus exposure and HLA in healthy donors. Points on this clone: The antigen is not known.

V was clipped by 4 bases and J by 2 bases, with 10 bases between them. This CDR3 has 14 residues. Looked up from germline, CDR1 is MNHEY and CDR2 is SVGAGI. General study findings and limits: According to a subsequent analysis, TCR clusters from the first cohort were inclined to appear together in the roughly 120 validation repertoires.

Generated by immunoSEQ multiplex PCR, the TCRdb table keeps only in-frame clones and is missing some. Here the sample spans 180,000 or so clones, about nine tenths being singletons. The genes are TRBV6-5 and TRBJ2-3; D is unresolved. The sequence came from a man aged 25 to 45 in good health and CMV-seropositive. Sequenced: PBMCs. Here the CDR3 DNA reads TGTGCCAGCAGTTCCCGGCCCTTCACAGATACGCAGTATTTT. Its translation is CASSSRPFTDTQYF.